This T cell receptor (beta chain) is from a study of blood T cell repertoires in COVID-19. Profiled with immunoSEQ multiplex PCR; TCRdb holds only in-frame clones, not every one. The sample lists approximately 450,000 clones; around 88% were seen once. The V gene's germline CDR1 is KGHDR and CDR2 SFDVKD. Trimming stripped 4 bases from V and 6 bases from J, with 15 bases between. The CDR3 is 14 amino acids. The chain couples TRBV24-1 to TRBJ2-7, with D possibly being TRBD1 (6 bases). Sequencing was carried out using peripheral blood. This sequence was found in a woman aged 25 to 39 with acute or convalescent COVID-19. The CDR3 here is CATSDPGDRSEQYF. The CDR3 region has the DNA TGTGCCACCAGTGACCCAGGGGATAGGTCCGAGCAGTACTTC.